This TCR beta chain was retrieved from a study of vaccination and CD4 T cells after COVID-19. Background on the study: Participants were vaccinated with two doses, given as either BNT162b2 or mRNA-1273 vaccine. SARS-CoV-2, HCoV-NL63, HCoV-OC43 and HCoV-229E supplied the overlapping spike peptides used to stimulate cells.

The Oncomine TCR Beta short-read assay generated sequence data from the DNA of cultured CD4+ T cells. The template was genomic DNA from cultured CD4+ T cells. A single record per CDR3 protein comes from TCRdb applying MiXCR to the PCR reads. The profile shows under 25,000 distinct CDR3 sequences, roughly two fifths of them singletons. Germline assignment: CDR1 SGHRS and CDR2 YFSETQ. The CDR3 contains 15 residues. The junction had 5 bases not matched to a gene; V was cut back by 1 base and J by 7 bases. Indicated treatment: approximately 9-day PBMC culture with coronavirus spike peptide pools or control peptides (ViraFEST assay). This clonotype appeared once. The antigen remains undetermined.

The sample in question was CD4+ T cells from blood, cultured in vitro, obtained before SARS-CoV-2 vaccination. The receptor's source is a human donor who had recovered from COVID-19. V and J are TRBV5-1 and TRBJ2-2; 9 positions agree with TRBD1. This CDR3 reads CASSLWTGAGGELFF. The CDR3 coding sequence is TGCGCCAGCAGCTTGTGGACAGGGGCAGGCGGGGAGCTGTTTTTT. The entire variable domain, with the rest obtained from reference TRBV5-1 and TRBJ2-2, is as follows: KAGVTQTPRYLIKTRGQQVTLSCSPISGHRSVSWYQQTPGQGLQFLFEYFSETQRNKGNFPGRFSGRQFSNSRSEMNVSTLELGDSALYLCASSLWTGAGGELFFGEGSRLTVL.